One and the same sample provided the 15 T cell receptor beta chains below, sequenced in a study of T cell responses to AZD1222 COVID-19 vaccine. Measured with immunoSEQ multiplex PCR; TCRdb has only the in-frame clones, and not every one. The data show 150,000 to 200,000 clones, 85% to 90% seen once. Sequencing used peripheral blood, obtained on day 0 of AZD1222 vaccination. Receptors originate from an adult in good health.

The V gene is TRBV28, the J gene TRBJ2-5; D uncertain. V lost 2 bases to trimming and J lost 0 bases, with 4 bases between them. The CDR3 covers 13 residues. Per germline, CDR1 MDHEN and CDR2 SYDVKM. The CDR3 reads CASSLMYQETQYF. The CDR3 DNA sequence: TGTGCCAGCAGTTTAATGTACCAAGAGACCCAGTACTTC.

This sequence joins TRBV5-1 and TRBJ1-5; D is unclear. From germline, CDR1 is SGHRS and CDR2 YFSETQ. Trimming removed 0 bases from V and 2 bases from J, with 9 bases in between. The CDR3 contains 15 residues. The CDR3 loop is CASSLEGRGNQPQHF. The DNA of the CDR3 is TGCGCCAGCAGCTTGGAGGGCCGGGGCAATCAGCCCCAGCATTTT.

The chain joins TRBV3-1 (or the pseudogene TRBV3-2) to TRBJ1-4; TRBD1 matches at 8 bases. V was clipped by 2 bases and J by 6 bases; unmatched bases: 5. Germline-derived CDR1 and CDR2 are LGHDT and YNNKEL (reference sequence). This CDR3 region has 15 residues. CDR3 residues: CASSQQGAGDEKLFF. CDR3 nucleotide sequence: TGTGCCAGCAGCCAACAGGGGGCTGGGGATGAAAAACTGTTTTTT.

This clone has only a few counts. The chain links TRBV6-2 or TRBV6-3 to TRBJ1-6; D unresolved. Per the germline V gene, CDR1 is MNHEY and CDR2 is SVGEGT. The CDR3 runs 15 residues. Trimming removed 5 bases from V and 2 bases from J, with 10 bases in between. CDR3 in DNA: TGTGCCAGCAGTGCCGAGGTTCCCTATAATTCACCCCTCCACTTT. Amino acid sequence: CASSAEVPYNSPLHF.

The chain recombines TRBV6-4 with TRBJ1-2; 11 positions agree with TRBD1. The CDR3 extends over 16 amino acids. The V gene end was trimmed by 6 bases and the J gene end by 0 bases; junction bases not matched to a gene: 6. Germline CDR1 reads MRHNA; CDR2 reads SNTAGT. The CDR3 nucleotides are TGTGCCAGCAGAGAAGGGACAGGGGGATCTAACTATGGCTACACCTTC. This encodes CASREGTGGSNYGYTF.

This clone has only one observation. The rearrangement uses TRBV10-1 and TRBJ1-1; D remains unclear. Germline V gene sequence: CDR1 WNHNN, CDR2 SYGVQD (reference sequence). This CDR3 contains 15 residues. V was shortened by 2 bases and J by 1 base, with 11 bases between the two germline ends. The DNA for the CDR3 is TGCGCCAGCAGTGAGAGAAGCAGTCCGAACACTGAAGCTTTCTTT. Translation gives CASSERSSPNTEAFF.

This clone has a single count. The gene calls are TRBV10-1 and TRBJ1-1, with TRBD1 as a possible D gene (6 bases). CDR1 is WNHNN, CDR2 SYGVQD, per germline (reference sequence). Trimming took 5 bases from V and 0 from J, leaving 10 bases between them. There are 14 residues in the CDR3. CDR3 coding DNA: TGCGCCAGCAGTAGGGACATCATGAACACTGAAGCTTTCTTT. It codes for CASSRDIMNTEAFF.

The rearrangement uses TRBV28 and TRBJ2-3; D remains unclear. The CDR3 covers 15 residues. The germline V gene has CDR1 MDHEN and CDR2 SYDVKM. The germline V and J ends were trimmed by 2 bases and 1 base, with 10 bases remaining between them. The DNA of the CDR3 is TGTGCCAGCAGTTTAAAACTTCCTGGCACAGATACGCAGTATTTT. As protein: CASSLKLPGTDTQYF.

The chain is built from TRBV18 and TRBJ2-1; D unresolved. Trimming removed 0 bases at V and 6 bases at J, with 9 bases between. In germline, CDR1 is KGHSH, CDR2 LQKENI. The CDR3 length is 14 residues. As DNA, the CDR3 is TGTGCCAGCTCACCACCAGGGTCGGTCAATGAGCAGTTCTTC. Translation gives CASSPPGSVNEQFF.

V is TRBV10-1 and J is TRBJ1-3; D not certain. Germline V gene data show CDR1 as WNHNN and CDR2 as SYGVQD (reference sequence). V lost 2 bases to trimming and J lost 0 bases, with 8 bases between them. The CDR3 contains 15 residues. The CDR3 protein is CASSEAGFSGNTIYF. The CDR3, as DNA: TGCGCCAGCAGTGAGGCCGGGTTCTCTGGAAACACCATATATTTT.

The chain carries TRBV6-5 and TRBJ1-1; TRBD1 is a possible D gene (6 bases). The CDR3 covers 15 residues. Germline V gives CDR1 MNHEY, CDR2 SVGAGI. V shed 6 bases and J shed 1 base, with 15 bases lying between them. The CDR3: CASRRDTTTNTEAFF. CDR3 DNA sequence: TGTGCCAGCAGGAGGGACACGACGACGAACACTGAAGCTTTCTTT.

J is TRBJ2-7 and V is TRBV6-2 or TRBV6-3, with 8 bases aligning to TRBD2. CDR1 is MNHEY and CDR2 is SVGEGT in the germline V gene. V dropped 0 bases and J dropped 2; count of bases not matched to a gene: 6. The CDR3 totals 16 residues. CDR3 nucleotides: TGTGCCAGCAGTTACTCGAGGCGGGAGGCCACCTACGAGCAGTACTTC. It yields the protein CASSYSRREATYEQYF.

The CDR3 DNA sequence: TGTGCCAGCAGCTTCGGCAGGGGTGGCAATCAGCCCCAGCATTTT. This sequence encodes CASSFGRGGNQPQHF. This chain uses TRBV7-2 with TRBJ1-5; tentative D call: TRBD1 (6 bases). Between the trimmed V and J ends, which lost 3 bases and 2 bases, there was a span of 11 bases. The CDR3 loop spans 15 amino acids. Germline V gene lookup returns CDR1 SGHTA and CDR2 FQGNSA.

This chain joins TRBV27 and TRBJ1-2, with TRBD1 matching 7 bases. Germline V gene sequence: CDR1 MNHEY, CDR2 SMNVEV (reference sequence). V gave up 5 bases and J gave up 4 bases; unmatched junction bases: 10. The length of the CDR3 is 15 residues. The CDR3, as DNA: TGTGCCAGCAGTCCCAGACAGGGAGGGACCTATGGCTACACCTTC. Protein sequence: CASSPRQGGTYGYTF.

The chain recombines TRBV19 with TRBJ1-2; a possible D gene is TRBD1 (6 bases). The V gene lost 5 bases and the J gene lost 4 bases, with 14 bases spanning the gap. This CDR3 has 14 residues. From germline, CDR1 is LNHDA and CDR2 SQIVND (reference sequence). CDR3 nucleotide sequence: TGTGCCAGTAGTCCTCCCCAGGGGACCTATGGCTACACCTTC. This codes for CASSPPQGTYGYTF.